This T cell receptor (beta chain) stems from a study of CD8+CD57+ T cells in acquired aplastic anemia. V lost 1 base and J lost 0; bases outside the gene matches: 5. CDR1 KGHDR and CDR2 SFDVKD come from the germline V gene. This CDR3 is built from 17 residues. CDR3 and TCR beta VDJ profiling relied on genomic DNA as the template. TCRdb used MiXCR to reprocess the reads, holding one entry per CDR3 protein. The sample lists 150,000 to 200,000 distinct CDR3 sequences; 55% to 70% were seen once. The receptor was derived from a human donor with severe aplastic anemia or a healthy control (not recorded which). The specimen was sorted CD4+, CD8+, or CD8+CD57+ T cells (not recorded which) from PBMCs. J is TRBJ2-5 and V is TRBV24-1, with 9 positions matching TRBD2. The CDR3 reads CATSDFAGGFYQETQYF. The CDR3 DNA sequence: TGTGCCACCAGTGATTTCGCGGGGGGGTTCTACCAAGAGACCCAGTACTTC.